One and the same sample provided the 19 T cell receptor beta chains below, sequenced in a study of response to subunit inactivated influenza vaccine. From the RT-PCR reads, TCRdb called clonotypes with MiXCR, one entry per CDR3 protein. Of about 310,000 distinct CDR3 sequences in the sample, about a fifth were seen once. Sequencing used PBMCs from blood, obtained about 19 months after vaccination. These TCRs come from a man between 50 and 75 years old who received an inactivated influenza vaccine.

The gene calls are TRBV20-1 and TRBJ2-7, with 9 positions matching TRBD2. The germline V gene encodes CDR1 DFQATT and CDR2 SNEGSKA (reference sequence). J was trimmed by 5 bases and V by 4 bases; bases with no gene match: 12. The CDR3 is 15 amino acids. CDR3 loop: CSATGLAPIPHEQYF. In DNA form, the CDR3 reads TGCAGTGCTACCGGACTAGCGCCGATTCCCCACGAGCAGTACTTC.

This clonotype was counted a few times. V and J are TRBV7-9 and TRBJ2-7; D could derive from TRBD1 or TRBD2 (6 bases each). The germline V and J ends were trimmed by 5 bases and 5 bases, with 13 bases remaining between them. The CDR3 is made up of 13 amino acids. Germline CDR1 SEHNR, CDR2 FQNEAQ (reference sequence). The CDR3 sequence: CASSLWGADEQYF. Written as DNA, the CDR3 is TGTGCCAGCAGCCTGTGGGGGGCCGACGAGCAGTACTTC.

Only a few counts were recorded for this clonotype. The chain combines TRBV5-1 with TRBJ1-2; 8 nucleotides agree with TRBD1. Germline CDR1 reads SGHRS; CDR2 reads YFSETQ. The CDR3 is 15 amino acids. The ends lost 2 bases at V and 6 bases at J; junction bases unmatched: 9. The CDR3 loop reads CASSFSGGEVDGYTF. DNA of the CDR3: TGCGCCAGCAGCTTTTCAGGGGGCGAAGTAGATGGCTACACCTTC. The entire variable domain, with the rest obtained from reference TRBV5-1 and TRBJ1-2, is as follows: KAGVTQTPRYLIKTRGQQVTLSCSPISGHRSVSWYQQTPGQGLQFLFEYFSETQRNKGNFPGRFSGRQFSNSRSEMNVSTLELGDSALYLCASSFSGGEVDGYTFGSGTRLTVV.

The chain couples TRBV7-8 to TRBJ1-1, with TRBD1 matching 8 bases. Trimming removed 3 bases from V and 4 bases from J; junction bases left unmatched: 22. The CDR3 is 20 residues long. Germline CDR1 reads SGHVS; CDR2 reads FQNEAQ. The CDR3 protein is CASSFRTTRTGNIVGTEAFF. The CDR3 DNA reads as TGTGCCAGCAGCTTCCGAACCACAAGGACAGGGAATATAGTCGGCACTGAAGCTTTCTTT.

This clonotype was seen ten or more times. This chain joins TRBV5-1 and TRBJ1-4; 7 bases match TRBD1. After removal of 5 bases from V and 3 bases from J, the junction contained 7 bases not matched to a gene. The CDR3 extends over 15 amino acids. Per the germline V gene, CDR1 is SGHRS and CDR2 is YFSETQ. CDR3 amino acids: CASRKTGMANEKLFF. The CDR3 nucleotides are TGCGCCAGCAGGAAGACAGGGATGGCTAATGAAAAACTGTTTTTT.

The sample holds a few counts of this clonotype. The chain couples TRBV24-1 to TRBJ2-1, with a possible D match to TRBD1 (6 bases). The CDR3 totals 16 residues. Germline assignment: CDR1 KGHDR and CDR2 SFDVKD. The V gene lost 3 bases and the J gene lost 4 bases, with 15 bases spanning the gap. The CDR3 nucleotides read TGTGCCACCAGTGATGCGGACAGCACATTTTACAATGAGCAGTTCTTC. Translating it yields CATSDADSTFYNEQFF.

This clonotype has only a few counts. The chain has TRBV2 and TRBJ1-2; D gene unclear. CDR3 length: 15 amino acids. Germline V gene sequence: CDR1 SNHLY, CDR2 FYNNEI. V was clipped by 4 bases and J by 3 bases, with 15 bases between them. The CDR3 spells CASSVGRIFDYGYTF. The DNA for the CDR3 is TGTGCCAGCAGTGTTGGTCGGATTTTTGACTATGGCTACACCTTC.

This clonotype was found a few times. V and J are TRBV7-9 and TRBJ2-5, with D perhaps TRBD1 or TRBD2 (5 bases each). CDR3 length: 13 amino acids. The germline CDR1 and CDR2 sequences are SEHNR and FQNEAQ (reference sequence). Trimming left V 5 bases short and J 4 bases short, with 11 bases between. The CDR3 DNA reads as TGTGCCAGCAGCAGGGACCTTACAGAGACCCAGTACTTC. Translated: CASSRDLTETQYF.

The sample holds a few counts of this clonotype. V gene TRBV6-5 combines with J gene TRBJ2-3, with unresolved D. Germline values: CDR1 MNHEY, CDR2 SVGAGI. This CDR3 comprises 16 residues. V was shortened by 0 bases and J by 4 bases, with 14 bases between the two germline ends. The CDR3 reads CASSYSMGSGADTQYF. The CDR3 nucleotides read TGTGCCAGCAGTTACTCGATGGGCTCCGGCGCAGATACGCAGTATTTT.

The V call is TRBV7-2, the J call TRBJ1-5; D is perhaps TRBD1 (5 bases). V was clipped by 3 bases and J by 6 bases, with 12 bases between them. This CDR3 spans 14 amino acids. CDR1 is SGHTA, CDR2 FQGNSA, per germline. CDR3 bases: TGTGCCAGCAGCTTTCCAGGGTTCGGTCAGCCCCAGCATTTT. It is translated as CASSFPGFGQPQHF.

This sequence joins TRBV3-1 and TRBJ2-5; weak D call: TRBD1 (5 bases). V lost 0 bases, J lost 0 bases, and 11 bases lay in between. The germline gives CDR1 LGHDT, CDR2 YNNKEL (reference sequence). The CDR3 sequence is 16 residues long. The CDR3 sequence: CASSQEARAYQETQYF. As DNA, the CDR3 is TGTGCCAGCAGCCAAGAGGCCAGGGCTTACCAAGAGACCCAGTACTTC.

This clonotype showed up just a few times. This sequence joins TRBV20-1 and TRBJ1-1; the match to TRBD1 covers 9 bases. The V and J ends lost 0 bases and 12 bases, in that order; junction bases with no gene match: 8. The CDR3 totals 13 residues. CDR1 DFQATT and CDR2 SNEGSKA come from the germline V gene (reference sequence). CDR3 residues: CSAREEGQGGTFF. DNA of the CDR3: TGCAGTGCTAGAGAAGAGGGACAGGGCGGGACTTTCTTT.

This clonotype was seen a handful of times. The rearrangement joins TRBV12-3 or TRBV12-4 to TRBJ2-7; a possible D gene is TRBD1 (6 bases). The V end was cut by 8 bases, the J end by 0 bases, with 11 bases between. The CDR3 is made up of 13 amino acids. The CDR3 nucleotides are TGTGCCAGCGGCTGGACAGACTCCTACGAGCAGTACTTC. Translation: CASGWTDSYEQYF.

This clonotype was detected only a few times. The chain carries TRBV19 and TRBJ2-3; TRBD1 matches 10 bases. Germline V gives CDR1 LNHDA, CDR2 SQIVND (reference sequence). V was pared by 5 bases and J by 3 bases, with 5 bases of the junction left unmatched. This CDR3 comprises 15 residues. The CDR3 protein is CASSVTGGRTDTQYF. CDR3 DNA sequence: TGTGCCAGTAGTGTGACAGGGGGCAGGACAGATACGCAGTATTTT.

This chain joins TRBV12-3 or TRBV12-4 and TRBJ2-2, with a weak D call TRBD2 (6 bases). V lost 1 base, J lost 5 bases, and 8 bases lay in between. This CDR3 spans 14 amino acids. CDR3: CASSLGGGTGELFF. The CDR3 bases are TGTGCCAGCAGTTTAGGGGGAGGAACCGGGGAGCTGTTTTTT.

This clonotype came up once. The CDR3 loop is CASRVGHTEAFF. In DNA form, the CDR3 reads TGTGCCAGTCGTGTTGGGCACACTGAAGCTTTCTTT. The rearrangement uses TRBV19 and TRBJ1-1; D unresolved. CDR1 and CDR2 from the germline V gene are LNHDA and SQIVND (reference sequence). Trimming pared 8 bases from V and 3 bases from J, leaving 10 bases between. This CDR3 has 12 amino acids.

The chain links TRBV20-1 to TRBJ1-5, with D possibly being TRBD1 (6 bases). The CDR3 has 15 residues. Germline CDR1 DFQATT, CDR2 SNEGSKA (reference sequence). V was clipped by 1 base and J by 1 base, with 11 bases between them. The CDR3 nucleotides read TGCAGTGCTAGAGTTGCGGGGGCGAGCAATCAGCCCCAGCATTTT. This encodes CSARVAGASNQPQHF.

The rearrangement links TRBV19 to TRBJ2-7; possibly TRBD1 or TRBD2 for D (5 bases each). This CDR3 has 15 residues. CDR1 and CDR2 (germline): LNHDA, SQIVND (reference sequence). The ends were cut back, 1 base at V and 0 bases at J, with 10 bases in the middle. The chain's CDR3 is CASSIAGPLSYEQYF. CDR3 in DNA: TGTGCCAGTAGTATAGCGGGACCGCTCTCCTACGAGCAGTACTTC.

The CDR3 DNA follows: TGTGCCAGCACCGTAGATGTCCGGGGGGCCTATGGCTACACCTTC. Its protein is CASTVDVRGAYGYTF. V usage is TRBV12-3 or TRBV12-4 and J usage is TRBJ1-2; maybe TRBD1 (6 bases). The CDR3 runs to 15 residues. V was pared by 7 bases and J by 4 bases, with 19 bases between.